This TCR beta chain was obtained from a study of PD-1 blockade in classical Hodgkin lymphoma (dated by TCRdb to the early 2020s). About the full investigation: Nivolumab dosing was 3 mg/kg intravenously every 2 weeks, continuing until either disease progression or unacceptable toxicity. To define a peripheral blood immune signature of response to PD-1 blockade in classical Hodgkin lymphoma, the study combined TCR beta sequencing with CyTOF. The research as a whole found: The study was limited to a single clinical trial cohort, and causes of repertoire differences, possibly disease activity or prior therapy, remained undefined. Trial patients with a complete response had baseline diversity similar to that of newly diagnosed patients, while partial responders and progressors had significantly lower diversity. By C4D1, a significant rise was seen in CD4+ TCR diversity but not in CD8+ TCR diversity (p=0.0027 vs p=0.16), and the rise was most apparent among complete responders (p=0.02). Diversity was lower in patients who began nivolumab less than 1 year after ASCT, so these patients were left out of later analyses to avoid confounding by immune reconstitution. Baseline TCR diversity was reported as lower in newly diagnosed patients than in healthy donors, and lower still in relapsed/refractory patients.

V lost 5 bases and J lost 5 bases, and the count of bases not matched to a germline gene is 4. CDR1 and CDR2, looked up from the germline V gene, are SGDLS and YYNGEE. Measured from the cysteine to the phenylalanine, the CDR3 is 14 residues long. The retained sequence is limited to the CDR3, 42 bases, with the frame set at the first base. The time point label, read with the paper, signifies: cycle 2 day 1 (C2D1) of nivolumab. Every trial patient had relapsed following autologous stem cell transplantation, and prior brentuximab vedotin exposure was what differed among cohorts A, B and C. A total of 56 patients with relapsed/refractory classical Hodgkin lymphoma made up the trial cohort, and each patient's best overall response was complete response, partial response or progressive disease. Trial patients were treated with single-agent nivolumab in the multi-cohort phase II CheckMate 205 trial. An independent review committee assessed best overall response by applying the 2007 International Working Group response criteria. PBMCs from the trial were collected at three points: immediately before nivolumab initiation (C1D1), and during therapy at cycle 2 day 1 and cycle 4 day 1. Peripheral blood was collected in 8 mL Vacutainer Cell Preparation Tubes, from which PBMCs were isolated by centrifugation and then cryopreserved.

The Qiagen DNeasy kit was used to extract genomic DNA from unsorted PBMCs and from the negatively selected CD4+ and CD8+ fractions. TCR beta CDR3 regions were subjected to amplification by immunoSEQ multiplex PCR with primers that anneal to V and J segments. A synthetic immune receptor repertoire was used to minimize amplification bias, and any remaining bias was removed computationally after sequencing. Regarding the original processing steps: Custom Python scripts were used to quantify repertoire diversity as the Shannon entropy index. Unsorted, CD4+ and CD8+ repertoires were analyzed separately, except in combined analyses where CD4+ and CD8+ sequences were merged in silico. A clone counted as expanded when the clone's frequency after treatment rose at least 2-fold relative to C1D1, and clones undetected at baseline were given a pseudocount of 0.5. Singleton clones were defined as clones with 0 or 1 copy at C1D1, and non-singleton clones were defined as clones with 2 or more copies. Clones expanded in unsorted samples were assigned a CD4+, CD8+ or unknown annotation through matching of protein sequences in sorted samples from the same patient. Diversity changes from C1D1 to C4D1 were tested in paired samples using Wilcoxon tests. Entries here come from immuneACCESS through TCRdb and include only in-frame sequences with V and J called. Some clones fail to appear in such tables; in the studies checked, an unresolved V gene covers under half of the shortfall, and the cause of the remainder is unknown. That table furnishes V, J and clone size, whereas the DNA furnished D and trimming. Recorded for this sample are 9,000 to 13,000 clones; about 80% of them occurred a single time. Clones ranked in the top ten supply approximately 35% of the sample.

About this clone itself: Its antigen remains undetermined. Base qualities are missing; no much larger clone stands one base away.

The clonotype comes from a human donor with classical Hodgkin lymphoma. The sample was peripheral blood mononuclear cells (PBMCs), taken before the second cycle of nivolumab. The chain was built from TRBV9 and TRBJ2-2, with 9 junctional bases fitting TRBD1. CDR3 protein: CASRGTGRTGELFF. In nucleotide form, the sequence is TGTGCCAGCAGGGGGACAGGGCGGACCGGGGAGCTGTTTTTT.